The 20 T cell receptor beta chains below all came from one sample that was sequenced in a study of blood T cell repertoires in COVID-19. Assay: immunoSEQ multiplex PCR; the TCRdb copy retains only in-frame clones and omits some. The sample consists of approximately 300,000 clones, more than 75% of them appearing once. Sequenced material: peripheral blood. Every receptor here comes from a man aged 50-60 years with active or convalescent COVID-19.

This rearrangement joins TRBV10-2 to TRBJ2-1; 7 nucleotides align to TRBD2. Germline CDR1 is WSHSY and CDR2 is SAAADI. The CDR3 sequence is 14 residues long. The junction had 14 bases not matched to a gene; V was cut back by 10 bases and J by 8 bases. The CDR3 protein is CATQRTRRVYEQFF. The CDR3 coding sequence is TGCGCCACACAACGGACTAGGCGGGTCTATGAGCAGTTCTTC.

The chain links TRBV7-7 to TRBJ2-5; 7 bases agree with TRBD2. Per germline, CDR1 SSHAT and CDR2 FNYEAQ (reference sequence). This CDR3 is built from 13 residues. V shed 0 bases, J shed 5 bases, and the junction held 0 bases outside the gene matches. DNA for the CDR3: TGTGCCAGCAGCTTAGCGGGAGGGGAGACCCAGTACTTC. Its protein is CASSLAGGETQYF.

V gene TRBV6-6 combines with J gene TRBJ1-1; D not resolved. Trimming shortened V by 0 bases and J by 9 bases, and 8 bases separated the two germline ends. CDR3 length equals 12 residues. Germline CDR1 MNHNY, CDR2 SVGAGI (reference sequence). The CDR3 spells CASSYSDGKAFF. The DNA of the CDR3 is TGTGCCAGCAGTTACTCGGACGGGAAAGCTTTCTTT.

The chain joins TRBV5-6 to TRBJ2-5; 7 bases line up with TRBD1. This CDR3 comprises 16 residues. Trimming cost V 2 bases and J 4 bases; bases outside gene matches: 11. Germline V gives CDR1 SGHDT, CDR2 YYEEEE. The CDR3 is CASSLVTGARGETQYF. In nucleotides, the CDR3 is TGTGCCAGCAGCTTAGTCACAGGGGCCCGGGGAGAGACCCAGTACTTC.

This chain links TRBV5-1 with TRBJ2-7, with TRBD1 identical over 7 bases. Per germline, CDR1 SGHRS and CDR2 YFSETQ. V lost 1 base and J lost 3; bases outside the gene matches: 1. The CDR3 runs 13 residues. The CDR3 is CASSLSGGYEQYF. The CDR3 nucleotides read TGCGCCAGCAGCTTGTCAGGGGGCTACGAGCAGTACTTC.

The V gene is TRBV5-1, the J gene TRBJ1-4; no definite D call. V was shortened by 0 bases and J by 8 bases, with 11 bases between the two germline ends. Germline V CDR1 and CDR2: SGHRS, YFSETQ. The CDR3 has 14 amino acids. The CDR3 here is CASSLAGRGEKLFF. The CDR3 nucleotides read TGCGCCAGCAGCTTGGCCGGCAGAGGAGAAAAACTGTTTTTT. Looking up the rest from reference TRBV5-1 and TRBJ1-4 gives the full variable domain: KAGVTQTPRYLIKTRGQQVTLSCSPISGHRSVSWYQQTPGQGLQFLFEYFSETQRNKGNFPGRFSGRQFSNSRSEMNVSTLELGDSALYLCASSLAGRGEKLFFGSGTQLSVL.

This clone was counted once. V is TRBV30 and J is TRBJ2-2; 7 bases match TRBD1. The length of the CDR3 is 16 residues. The V gene end was trimmed by 0 bases and the J gene end by 0 bases; junction bases not matched to a gene: 4. The germline V gene encodes CDR1 GTSNPN and CDR2 SVGIG (reference sequence). The DNA of the CDR3 is TGTGCCTGGAGTGTGTTTCAGGGGGCGAACACCGGGGAGCTGTTTTTT. Translating gives CAWSVFQGANTGELFF. The full variable domain, with the rest looked up from reference TRBV30 and TRBJ2-2, is SQTIHQWPATLVQPVGSPLSLECTVEGTSNPNLYWYRQAAGRGLQLLFYSVGIGQISSEVPQNLSASRPQDRQFILSSKKLLLSDSGFYLCAWSVFQGANTGELFFGEGSRLTVL.

V usage is TRBV2 and J usage is TRBJ2-7; 7 bases are a match to TRBD1. The germline V gene has CDR1 SNHLY and CDR2 FYNNEI. Trimming took 2 bases from V and 3 from J; bases not matched to a gene: 4. The CDR3 extends over 14 amino acids. CDR3 in DNA: TGTGCCAGCAGTGAACAGGGGGTGGGCTACGAGCAGTACTTC. Translating it yields CASSEQGVGYEQYF.

This sequence joins TRBV19 and TRBJ2-2; 9 nucleotides agree with TRBD1. CDR3 length equals 15 residues. Germline values: CDR1 LNHDA, CDR2 SQIVND (reference sequence). V gave up 5 bases and J gave up 1 base; unmatched junction bases: 2. The CDR3 reads CASSAGQGNTGELFF. CDR3 bases: TGTGCCAGTAGTGCGGGACAGGGGAACACCGGGGAGCTGTTTTTT.

The V gene is TRBV2, the J gene TRBJ2-1; D ambiguous. Per the germline V gene, CDR1 is SNHLY and CDR2 is FYNNEI. V was clipped by 4 bases and J by 4 bases, with 11 bases between them. The CDR3 covers 14 residues. This CDR3 is CASSGSVLYNEQFF. As DNA, the CDR3 is TGTGCCAGCAGTGGTTCTGTTCTATACAATGAGCAGTTCTTC.

About this clone itself: The same CDR3 arises from other DNA sequences in this sample as well. The gene calls are TRBV5-1 and TRBJ2-3; 8 nucleotides line up with TRBD2. V was clipped by 2 bases and J by 0 bases; unmatched bases: 2. This CDR3 is 15 amino acids long. From germline, CDR1 is SGHRS and CDR2 YFSETQ. The CDR3 DNA follows: TGCGCCAGCAGCTTCGGGGGGGCTAGCACAGATACGCAGTATTTT. This codes for CASSFGGASTDTQYF. Full variable domain (missing parts from reference TRBV5-1 and TRBJ2-3): KAGVTQTPRYLIKTRGQQVTLSCSPISGHRSVSWYQQTPGQGLQFLFEYFSETQRNKGNFPGRFSGRQFSNSRSEMNVSTLELGDSALYLCASSFGGASTDTQYFGPGTRLTVL.

The chain has TRBV28 and TRBJ1-5; 7 bases align to TRBD1. With 5 bases clipped from V and 0 bases from J, the junction kept 16 bases outside the gene matches. Germline V gene lookup returns CDR1 MDHEN and CDR2 SYDVKM. The CDR3 is made up of 19 amino acids. CDR3: CASSPPGQGVPYSNQPQHF. In DNA, the CDR3 is TGTGCCAGCAGTCCCCCAGGGCAGGGGGTGCCATATAGCAATCAGCCCCAGCATTTT. Full variable domain (remainder filled in from reference TRBV28 and TRBJ1-5): DVKVTQSSRYLVKRTGEKVFLECVQDMDHENMFWYRQDPGLGLRLIYFSYDVKMKEKGDIPEGYSVSREKKERFSLILESASTNQTSMYLCASSPPGQGVPYSNQPQHFGDGTRLSIL.

The CDR3 here is CASSMGRAISEQYF. The CDR3 nucleotides are TGTGCCAGTAGTATGGGCAGGGCAATAAGCGAGCAGTACTTC. This chain connects TRBV19 to TRBJ2-7; D possibly corresponds to TRBD1 (5 bases). V shed 3 bases and J shed 6 bases, with 15 bases lying between them. The CDR3 totals 14 residues. Germline V CDR1 and CDR2: LNHDA, SQIVND (reference sequence).

The chain uses TRBV24-1 and TRBJ2-1; 10 bases agree with TRBD2. This CDR3 has 12 amino acids. Losses at the gene ends were 4 bases for V and 15 bases for J; bases not matched to a gene: 5. The germline CDR1 and CDR2 sequences are KGHDR and SFDVKD. CDR3 region: CATSDTSGKGFF. The CDR3 DNA is TGTGCCACCAGTGACACTAGCGGGAAGGGGTTCTTC.

This clone was counted once. This rearrangement joins TRBV6-2 or TRBV6-3 to TRBJ1-4, with D possibly being TRBD1 (5 bases). Germline lookup yields CDR1 MNHEY and CDR2 SVGEGT. CDR3 size: 15 residues. The ends were cut back, 5 bases at V and 0 bases at J, with 10 bases in the middle. The chain's CDR3 is CASSDTGSTNEKLFF. The CDR3 bases are TGTGCCAGCAGTGACACAGGTTCAACTAATGAAAAACTGTTTTTT.

This clone appeared a single time. This chain links TRBV29-1 with TRBJ1-2; tentative D call: TRBD1 (6 bases). The CDR3 is 12 residues long. The V end lost 8 bases, the J end lost 4 bases, and 14 bases lay between the germline ends. CDR1 is SQVTM and CDR2 is ANQGSEA in the germline V gene. CDR3: CSIGDIGYGYTF. CDR3 nucleotide sequence: TGCAGCATAGGGGACATTGGCTATGGCTACACCTTC. The full variable domain, its missing parts supplied by reference TRBV29-1 and TRBJ1-2, is SAVISQKPSRDICQRGTSLTIQCQVDSQVTMMFWYRQQPGQSLTLIATANQGSEATYESGFVIDKFPISRPNLTFSTLTVSNMSPEDSSIYLCSIGDIGYGYTFGSGTRLTVV.

This sequence joins TRBV5-1 and TRBJ1-2, with 8 bases lining up with TRBD1. CDR3 length: 13 amino acids. The germline V gene encodes CDR1 SGHRS and CDR2 YFSETQ. Unmatched junction bases numbered 0, after V lost 0 bases and J lost 5 bases. CDR3 DNA: TGCGCCAGCAGCTTGGGGACAGGGTATGGCTACACCTTC. This encodes CASSLGTGYGYTF. Based on the CDR3 plus reference TRBV5-1 and TRBJ1-2, the full variable domain is KAGVTQTPRYLIKTRGQQVTLSCSPISGHRSVSWYQQTPGQGLQFLFEYFSETQRNKGNFPGRFSGRQFSNSRSEMNVSTLELGDSALYLCASSLGTGYGYTFGSGTRLTVV.

The chain uses TRBV28 and TRBJ1-1; no clear D. CDR3 size: 15 residues. Germline V lookup: CDR1 MDHEN, CDR2 SYDVKM. The V end lost 3 bases, the J end lost 0 bases, and 11 bases lay between the germline ends. This CDR3 reads CASSLGGRMNTEAFF. CDR3 DNA sequence: TGTGCCAGCAGTTTGGGAGGCAGGATGAACACTGAAGCTTTCTTT.

This clone has only a few counts. The chain employs TRBV7-3 and TRBJ2-7, with D possibly matching TRBD1 (5 bases). Per germline, CDR1 SGHTA and CDR2 FQGTGA. V lost 2 bases to trimming and J lost 1 base, with 9 bases between them. There are 14 residues in the CDR3. CDR3 sequence: CASSLQGESYEQYF. The DNA of the CDR3 is TGTGCCAGCAGCTTACAAGGGGAATCCTACGAGCAGTACTTC.

The rearrangement links TRBV7-3 to TRBJ2-1; TRBD2 is a possible D gene (6 bases). CDR1 and CDR2 (germline): SGHTA, FQGTGA. The V end was cut by 6 bases, the J end by 0 bases, with 12 bases between. The CDR3 sequence is 15 residues long. Written as DNA, the CDR3 is TGTGCCAGCAGTTTTACGCGGGACTCCTACAATGAGCAGTTCTTC. This encodes CASSFTRDSYNEQFF. The variable domain in full, completed from reference TRBV7-3 and TRBJ2-1, reads GAGVSQTPSNKVTEKGKYVELRCDPISGHTALYWYRQSLGQGPEFLIYFQGTGAADDSGLPNDRFFAVRPEGSVSTLKIQRTERGDSAVYLCASSFTRDSYNEQFFGPGTRLTVL.